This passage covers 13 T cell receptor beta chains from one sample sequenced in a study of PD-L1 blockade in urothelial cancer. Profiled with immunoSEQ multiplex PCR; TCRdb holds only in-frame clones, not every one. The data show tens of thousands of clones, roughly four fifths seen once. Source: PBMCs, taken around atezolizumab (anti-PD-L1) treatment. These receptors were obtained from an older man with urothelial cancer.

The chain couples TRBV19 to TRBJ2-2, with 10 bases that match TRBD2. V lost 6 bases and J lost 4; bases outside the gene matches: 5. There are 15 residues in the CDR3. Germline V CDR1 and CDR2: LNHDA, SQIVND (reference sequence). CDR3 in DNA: TGTGCCAGTAGGGAGGGACTAGCGCGCACCGGGGAGCTGTTTTTT. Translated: CASREGLARTGELFF.

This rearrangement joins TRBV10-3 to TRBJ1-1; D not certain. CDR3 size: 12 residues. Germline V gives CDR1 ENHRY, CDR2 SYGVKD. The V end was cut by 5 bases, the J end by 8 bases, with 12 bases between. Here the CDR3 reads CAISRERQEAFF. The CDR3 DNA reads TGTGCCATCAGTCGGGAGAGGCAAGAAGCTTTCTTT.

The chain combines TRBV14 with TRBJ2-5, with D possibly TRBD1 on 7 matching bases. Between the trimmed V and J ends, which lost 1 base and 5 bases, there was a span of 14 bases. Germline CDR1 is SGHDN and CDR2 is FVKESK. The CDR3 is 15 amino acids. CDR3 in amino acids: CASSQGGGAGETQYF. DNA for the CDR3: TGTGCCAGCAGCCAAGGAGGGGGCGCGGGGGAGACCCAGTACTTC.

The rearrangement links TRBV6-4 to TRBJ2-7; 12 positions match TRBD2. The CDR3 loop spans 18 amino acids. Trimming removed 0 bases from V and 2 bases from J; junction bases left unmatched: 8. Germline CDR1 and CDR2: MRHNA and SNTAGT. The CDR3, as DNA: TGTGCCAGCAGTGACTCGAGGCTAGCGGGAGGGGGAGCCTACGAGCAGTACTTC. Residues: CASSDSRLAGGGAYEQYF.

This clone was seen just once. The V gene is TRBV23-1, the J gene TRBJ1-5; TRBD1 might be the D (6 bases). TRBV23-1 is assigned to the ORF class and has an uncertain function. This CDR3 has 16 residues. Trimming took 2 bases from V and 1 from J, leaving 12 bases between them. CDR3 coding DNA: TGCGCCAGCAGTCAAGGTAGGGGGATAAGCAATCAGCCCCAGCATTTT. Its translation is CASSQGRGISNQPQHF.

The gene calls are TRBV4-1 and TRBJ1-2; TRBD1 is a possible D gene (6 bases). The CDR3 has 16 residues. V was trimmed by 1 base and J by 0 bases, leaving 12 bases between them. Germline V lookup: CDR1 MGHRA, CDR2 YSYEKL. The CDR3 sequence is CASSQVEQGTNYGYTF. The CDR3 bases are TGCGCCAGCAGCCAAGTTGAACAGGGAACTAACTATGGCTACACCTTC.

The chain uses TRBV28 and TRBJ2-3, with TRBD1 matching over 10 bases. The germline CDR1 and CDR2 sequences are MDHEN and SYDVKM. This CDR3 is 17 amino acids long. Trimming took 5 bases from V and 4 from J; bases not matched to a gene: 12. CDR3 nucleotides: TGTGCCAGCAGTCCGGGACAGGGGAAAGTAGGGGCAGATACGCAGTATTTT. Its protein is CASSPGQGKVGADTQYF.

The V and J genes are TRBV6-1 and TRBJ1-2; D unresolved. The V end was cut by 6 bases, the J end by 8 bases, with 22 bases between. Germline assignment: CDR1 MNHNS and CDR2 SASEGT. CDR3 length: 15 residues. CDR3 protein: CASSTSNQVVRGYTF. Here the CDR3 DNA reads TGTGCCAGCAGCACATCGAATCAGGTGGTGCGCGGCTACACCTTC.

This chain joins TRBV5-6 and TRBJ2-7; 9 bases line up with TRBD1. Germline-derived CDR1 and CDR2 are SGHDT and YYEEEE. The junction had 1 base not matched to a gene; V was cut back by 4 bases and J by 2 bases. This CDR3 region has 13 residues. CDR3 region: CASSGTGTYEQYF. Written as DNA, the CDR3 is TGTGCCAGCAGCGGGACAGGGACCTACGAGCAGTACTTC.

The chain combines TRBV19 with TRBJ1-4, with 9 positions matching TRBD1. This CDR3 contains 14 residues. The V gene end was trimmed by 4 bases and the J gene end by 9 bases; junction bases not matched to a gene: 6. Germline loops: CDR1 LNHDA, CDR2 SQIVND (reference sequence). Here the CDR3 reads CASSTGQGRQKLFF. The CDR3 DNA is TGTGCCAGTAGTACGGGACAGGGAAGGCAAAAACTGTTTTTT.

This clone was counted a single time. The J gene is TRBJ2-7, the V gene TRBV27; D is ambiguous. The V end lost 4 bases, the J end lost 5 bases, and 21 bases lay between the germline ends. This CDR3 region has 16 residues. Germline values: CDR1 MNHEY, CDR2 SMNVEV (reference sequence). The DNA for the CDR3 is TGTGCCAGCAGTTCCTACGTCGGGTCAGCTTTTAACGAGCAGTACTTC. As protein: CASSSYVGSAFNEQYF.

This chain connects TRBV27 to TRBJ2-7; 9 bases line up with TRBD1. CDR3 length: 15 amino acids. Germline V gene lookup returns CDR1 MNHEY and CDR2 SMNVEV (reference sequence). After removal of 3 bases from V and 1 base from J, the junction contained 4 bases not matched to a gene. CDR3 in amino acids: CASSLETGGSYEQYF. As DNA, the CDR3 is TGTGCCAGCAGTTTGGAGACAGGGGGGTCCTACGAGCAGTACTTC.

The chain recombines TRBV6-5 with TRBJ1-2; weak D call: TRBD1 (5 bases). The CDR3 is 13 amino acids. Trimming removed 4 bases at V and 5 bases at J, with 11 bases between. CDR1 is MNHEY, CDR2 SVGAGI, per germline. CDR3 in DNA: TGTGCCAGCAGTTTTGGAGGGGATTATGGCTACACCTTC. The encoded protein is CASSFGGDYGYTF.